The rows below give T cell receptor beta chains drawn from one sample of a study of regulatory T cells in long-lasting Graves disease. TCRdb fed the multiplex PCR reads into MiXCR, producing one record per CDR3 protein. The sample yields roughly 500,000 distinct CDR3 sequences, 22% seen once. Here the sequenced sample was peripheral blood mononuclear cells (PBMCs), taken when the disease was refractory, from a patient treated with antithyroid drugs. The receptors were gathered from a female donor with Graves disease. CDR3s include the opening cysteine and the closing phenylalanine or tryptophan. The D gene is left open where the match is weak. The size of a clone is reported for some rows only, either as once, few or many, or as a class for expanded clones.

v_gene	abundance	d_gene	j_gene	CDR3nt	CDR3aa
TRBV15	NA	NA	TRBJ2-1	TGTGCCACCAGCAGAGATTCCGGGAGCGCTGAGCAGTTCTTC	CATSRDSGSAEQFF
TRBV30	few	NA	TRBJ1-1	TGTGCCTGGAGTGTACCAGGGGCGCGGCACACTGAAGCTTTCTTT	CAWSVPGARHTEAFF
TRBV7-8	many	TRBD2	TRBJ2-5	TGTGCCAGCAGCCCCCGGGAGGGAAGGGAGACCCAGTACTTC	CASSPREGRETQYF
TRBV28	many	NA	TRBJ1-5	TGTGCCAGCAGCCGCCCCAATCAGCCCCAGCATTTT	CASSRPNQPQHF
TRBV19	many	TRBD1	TRBJ1-5	TGTGCCAGTAGTACTACCGGGACAGATCAGCCCCAGCATTTT	CASSTTGTDQPQHF
TRBV10-3	few	NA	TRBJ1-3	TGTGCCATCAGTGAGTCTGTCAGCTCTGGAAACACCATATATTTT	CAISESVSSGNTIYF
TRBV5-4	NA	TRBD1	TRBJ1-2	TGTGCCAGCAGCACCCAGACAGGGATGTATGGCTACACCTTC	CASSTQTGMYGYTF
TRBV6-1	NA	NA	TRBJ1-1	TGTGCCAGCAGGCCCGATCACTGGGGGACTGAAGCTTTCTTT	CASRPDHWGTEAFF
TRBV6-2/TRBV6-3	many	NA	TRBJ2-5	TGTGCCAGCAGTTCTGGCACCCTCCAAGAGACCCAGTACTTC	CASSSGTLQETQYF
TRBV3-1	NA	NA	TRBJ1-2	TGTGCCAGCAGCCAAGAAGCGGGGAGCTATGGCTACACCTTC	CASSQEAGSYGYTF
TRBV18	NA	NA	TRBJ1-1	TGTGCCAGCTCACCAATCAGGGGACAGAACACTGAAGCTTTCTTT	CASSPIRGQNTEAFF
TRBV5-5	NA	NA	TRBJ1-1	TGTGCCAGCAGTCCGGGAGGGGTGCCCACTGAAGCTTTCTTT	CASSPGGVPTEAFF
TRBV20-1	NA	NA	TRBJ2-1	TGCAGTGCTAGAGATCTGCTAGCTACGAATGAGCAGTTCTTC	CSARDLLATNEQFF
TRBV11-3	many	NA	TRBJ2-5	TGTGCCAGCAGCGTCGTAGGGGGGTCCCTCCAAGAGACCCAGTACTTC	CASSVVGGSLQETQYF
TRBV20-1	few	NA	TRBJ1-2	TGCAGTGCTGGGGAGGGAAGCTATGGCTACACCTTC	CSAGEGSYGYTF
TRBV25-1	few	TRBD1	TRBJ2-5	TGTGCCAGCAGTGAACCGGACAGGAGTGAGACCCAGTACTTC	CASSEPDRSETQYF
TRBV7-9	NA	TRBD1	TRBJ2-3	TGTGCCAGCAGCTCACCCGACAGGGGAGCAGATACGCAGTATTTT	CASSSPDRGADTQYF
TRBV2	many	NA	TRBJ1-1	TGTGCCAGCAGAGAAACAGAGAACACTGAAGCTTTCTTT	CASRETENTEAFF
TRBV12-3/TRBV12-4	few	NA	TRBJ1-1	TGTGCCAGCGGAAGATGGGGGGGGAACACTGAAGCTTTCTTT	CASGRWGGNTEAFF
TRBV29-1	many	NA	TRBJ2-7	TGCAGCGCTCGGTCCTCCTCCTACGAGCAGTACTTC	CSARSSSYEQYF
TRBV6-2/TRBV6-3	few	NA	TRBJ2-7	TGTGCCAGCAGTTCCTCAGGGTTCTACGAGCAGTACTTC	CASSSSGFYEQYF
TRBV10-2	few	NA	TRBJ2-5	TGCGCCAGCAGTGACCCGGGATGGCAAGAGACCCAGTACTTC	CASSDPGWQETQYF
TRBV20-1	few	TRBD2	TRBJ2-7	TGCAGTGCTAGAGATCGGGTAGCGGGAGTGGACGAGCAGTACTTC	CSARDRVAGVDEQYF
TRBV2	many	NA	TRBJ1-2	TGTGCCAGCAGTGTTATACAGAACTATGGCTACACCTTC	CASSVIQNYGYTF
TRBV19	once	NA	TRBJ1-5	TGTGCCAGTAGTATCTCAGGGGCGGGATATCAGCCCCAGCATTTT	CASSISGAGYQPQHF
TRBV28	many	NA	TRBJ1-2	TGTGCCAGCAGTTTAGGAGGGCAGGACTATGGCTACACCTTC	CASSLGGQDYGYTF
TRBV5-8	many	NA	TRBJ1-2	TGTGCCAGCAGCTTGCGGGGGCCTGGCTACACCTTC	CASSLRGPGYTF
TRBV10-3	few	TRBD1	TRBJ1-1	TGTGCCACAATAATTAAGACAGGGAAGAACACTGAAGCTTTCTTT	CATIIKTGKNTEAFF
TRBV19	NA	NA	TRBJ1-5	TGTGCCAGTAAACGGGGAAGCAATCAGCCCCAGCATTTT	CASKRGSNQPQHF
TRBV20-1	many	TRBD1	TRBJ1-5	TGCAGTGCTAGAGGGGGGACAGGGCAAGGACAGCCCCAGCATTTT	CSARGGTGQGQPQHF
TRBV29-1	few	NA	TRBJ1-1	TGCAGCGGATACGACGGGTCAGGGGCTGAAGCTTTCTTT	CSGYDGSGAEAFF
TRBV7-2	many	TRBD1	TRBJ2-5	TGTGCCAGCAGCTCGACACAGGGGCCCCAAGAGACCCAGTACTTC	CASSSTQGPQETQYF
TRBV14	NA	NA	TRBJ1-2	TGTGCCAGCAGCCAGCAAATGGCCGGCTACACCTTC	CASSQQMAGYTF
TRBV2	few	TRBD1	TRBJ2-7	TGTGCCAGCAGCTTAGCTTGGAGTATGCGAGGGACAGGGATCGACGAGCAGTACTTC	CASSLAWSMRGTGIDEQYF
TRBV10-3	few	TRBD1	TRBJ2-7	TGTGCCACCTGGGACAGGGGGCGTAGAGGGTACGAGCAGTACTTC	CATWDRGRRGYEQYF
TRBV14	NA	NA	TRBJ1-2	TGTGCCAGCAGCCAAGGAGCCCGATTACGGGACTATGGCTACACCTTC	CASSQGARLRDYGYTF
TRBV29-1	NA	TRBD2	TRBJ2-7	TGCAGCGTTGTCGCTAGCGGGAGTCGGGAGCAGTACTTC	CSVVASGSREQYF
TRBV6-1	many	NA	TRBJ1-4	TGTGCCAGCAGCGACTTGTGGATGTCGAGACCCCGGAGGAATGAAAAACTGTTTTTT	CASSDLWMSRPRRNEKLFF
TRBV6-2/TRBV6-3	NA	NA	TRBJ2-2	TGTGCCAGCAGCCGTCCCCCCCCTGGGGAGCTGTTTTTT	CASSRPPPGELFF
TRBV28	many	NA	TRBJ2-2	TGTGCCAGCAACTTTGTCGTCGGTTCCGCGAACACCGGGGAGCTGTTTTTT	CASNFVVGSANTGELFF
TRBV6-1	many	NA	TRBJ1-5	TGTGCCAGCAGTAAAACCGCGGATCAGCCCCAGCATTTT	CASSKTADQPQHF
TRBV3-1	many	NA	TRBJ1-5	TGTGCCAGCAGCCGCCACGACAGTGAGGGCAATCAGCCCCAGCATTTT	CASSRHDSEGNQPQHF
TRBV28	many	NA	TRBJ2-7	TGTGCCAGCAGTCCAGAGGGACGGCCAAGGTACGAGCAGTACTTC	CASSPEGRPRYEQYF
TRBV6-2/TRBV6-3	few	NA	TRBJ2-2	TGTGCCAGCAGTTACCGGGACCTTCGACTGGGCGGGGAGCTGTTTTTT	CASSYRDLRLGGELFF
TRBV15	many	NA	TRBJ1-2	TGTGCCACCAGCCCCCCGGGTCGTGGCTACACCTTC	CATSPPGRGYTF
TRBV10-3	once	NA	TRBJ1-2	TGTGCCATCAGGGGGGCATATGGCTACACCTTC	CAIRGAYGYTF
TRBV7-8	NA	NA	TRBJ1-1	TGTGCCAGCAGCGGAACGGAGTACGCGAACACTGAAGCTTTCTTT	CASSGTEYANTEAFF
TRBV30	few	TRBD1	TRBJ1-5	TGTGCCTGGAGTAAAGGGACAGCCTCCCCGCATTTT	CAWSKGTASPHF
TRBV20-1	few	NA	TRBJ1-5	TGCAGTGCTAGAGCAGGGAATAGCAATCAGCCCCAGCATTTT	CSARAGNSNQPQHF
TRBV18	NA	NA	TRBJ1-2	TGTGCCAGTCTTCTAGGGCAACAGGCCGATGGCTACACCTTC	CASLLGQQADGYTF
TRBV3-1	many	NA	TRBJ2-5	TGTGCCAGCAGCCCCCAGCAACGTGGGACCCAGTACTTC	CASSPQQRGTQYF
TRBV10-3	many	TRBD2	TRBJ2-5	TGTGCCATCAGAAGCGGGGGAGAAGAGACCCAGTACTTC	CAIRSGGEETQYF
TRBV20-1	many	NA	TRBJ1-1	TGCAGTGCCGGAAGGGCCAGTTGGGCGAACACTGAAGCTTTCTTT	CSAGRASWANTEAFF
TRBV7-9	few	TRBD1	TRBJ2-5	TGTGCCAGCAGCTTGACAGGGGGGATTGTGACCCAGTACTTC	CASSLTGGIVTQYF